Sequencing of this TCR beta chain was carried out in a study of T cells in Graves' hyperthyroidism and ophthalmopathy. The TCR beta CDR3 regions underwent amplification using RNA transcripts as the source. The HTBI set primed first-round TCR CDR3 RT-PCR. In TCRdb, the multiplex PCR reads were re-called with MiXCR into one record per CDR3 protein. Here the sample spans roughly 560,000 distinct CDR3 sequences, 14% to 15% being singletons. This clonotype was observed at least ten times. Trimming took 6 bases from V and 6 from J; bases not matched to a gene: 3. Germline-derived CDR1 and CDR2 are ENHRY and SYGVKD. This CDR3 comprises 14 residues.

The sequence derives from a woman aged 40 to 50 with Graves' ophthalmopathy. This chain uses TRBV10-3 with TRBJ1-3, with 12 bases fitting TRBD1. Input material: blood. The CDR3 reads CAISGTGGVNTIYF. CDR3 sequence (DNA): TGTGCCATCAGCGGGACAGGGGGCGTAAACACCATATATTTT.